This T cell receptor beta chain stems from a study of CD8 T cells in Susac syndrome. V gave up 4 bases and J gave up 1 base, with 11 bases separating them. Looked up from germline, CDR1 is SGHRS and CDR2 is YFSETQ. This CDR3 is built from 14 residues. A quantity of about 0.45 to 1 ug RNA underwent reverse transcription using random hexamers. Coverage of TCR beta CDR3 amplification by immunoSEQ multiplex PCR extended to 54 Vbeta and 13 Jbeta. Using its own MiXCR run on the immunoSEQ multiplex PCR reads, TCRdb lists one record per CDR3 protein. This table holds around 170,000 distinct CDR3 sequences, about 94% found once.

The origin of this receptor is a human donor with Susac syndrome. The chain employs TRBV5-1 and TRBJ2-5, with D possibly matching TRBD1 (6 bases). Source material: CD4+ T cells from PBMCs. The CDR3 loop reads CASSVTGSQETQYF. The CDR3 coding sequence is TGCGCCAGCAGCGTTACAGGGTCCCAAGAGACCCAGTACTTC.